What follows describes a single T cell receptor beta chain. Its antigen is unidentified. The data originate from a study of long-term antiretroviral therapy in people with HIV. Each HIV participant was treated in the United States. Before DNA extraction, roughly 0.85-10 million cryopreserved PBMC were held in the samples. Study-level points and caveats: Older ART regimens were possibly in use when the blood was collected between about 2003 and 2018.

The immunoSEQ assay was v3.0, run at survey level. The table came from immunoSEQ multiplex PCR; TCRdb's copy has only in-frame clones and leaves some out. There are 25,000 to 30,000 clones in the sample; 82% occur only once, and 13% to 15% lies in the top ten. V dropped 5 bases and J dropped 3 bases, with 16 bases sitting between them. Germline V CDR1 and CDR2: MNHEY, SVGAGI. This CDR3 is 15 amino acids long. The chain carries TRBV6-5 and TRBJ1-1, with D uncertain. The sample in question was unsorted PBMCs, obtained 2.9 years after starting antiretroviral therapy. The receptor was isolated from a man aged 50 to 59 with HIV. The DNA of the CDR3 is TGTGCCAGCAGTCCCATGGGTACAGTTGACACTGAAGCTTTCTTT. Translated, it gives CASSPMGTVDTEAFF.